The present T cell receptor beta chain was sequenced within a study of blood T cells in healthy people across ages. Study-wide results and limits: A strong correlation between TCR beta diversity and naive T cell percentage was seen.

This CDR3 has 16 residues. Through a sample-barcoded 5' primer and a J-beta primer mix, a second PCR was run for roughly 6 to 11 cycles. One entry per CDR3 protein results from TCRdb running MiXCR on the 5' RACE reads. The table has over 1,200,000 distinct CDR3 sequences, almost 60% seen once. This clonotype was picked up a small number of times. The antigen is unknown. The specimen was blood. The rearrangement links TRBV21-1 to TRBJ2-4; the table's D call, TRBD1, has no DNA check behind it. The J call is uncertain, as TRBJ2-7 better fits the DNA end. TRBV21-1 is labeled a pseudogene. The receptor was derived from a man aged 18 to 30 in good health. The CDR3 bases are TGTGCCAGCAGCAAAGGGAAAGGGGCACCGATATACGAGCAGTACTTC. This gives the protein CASSKGKGAPIYEQYF.